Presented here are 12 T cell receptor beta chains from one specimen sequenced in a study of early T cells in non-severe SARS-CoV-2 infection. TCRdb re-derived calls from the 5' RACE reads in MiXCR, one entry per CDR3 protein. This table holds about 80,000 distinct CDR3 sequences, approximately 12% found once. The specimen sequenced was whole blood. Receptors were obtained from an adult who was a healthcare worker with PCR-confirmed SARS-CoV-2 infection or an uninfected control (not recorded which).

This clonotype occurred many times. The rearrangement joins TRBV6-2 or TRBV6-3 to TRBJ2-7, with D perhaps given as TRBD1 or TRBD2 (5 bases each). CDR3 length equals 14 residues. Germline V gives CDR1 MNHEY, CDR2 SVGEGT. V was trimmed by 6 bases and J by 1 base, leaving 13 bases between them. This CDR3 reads CASSAGTESYEQYF. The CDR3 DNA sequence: TGTGCCAGCAGCGCAGGGACCGAGTCCTACGAGCAGTACTTC.

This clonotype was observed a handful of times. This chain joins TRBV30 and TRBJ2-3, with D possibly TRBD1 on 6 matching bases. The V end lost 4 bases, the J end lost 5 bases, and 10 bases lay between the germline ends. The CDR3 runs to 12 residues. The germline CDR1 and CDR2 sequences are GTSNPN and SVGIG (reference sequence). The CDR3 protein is CAWTGAGDTQYF. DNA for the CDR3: TGTGCCTGGACAGGGGCGGGAGATACGCAGTATTTT.

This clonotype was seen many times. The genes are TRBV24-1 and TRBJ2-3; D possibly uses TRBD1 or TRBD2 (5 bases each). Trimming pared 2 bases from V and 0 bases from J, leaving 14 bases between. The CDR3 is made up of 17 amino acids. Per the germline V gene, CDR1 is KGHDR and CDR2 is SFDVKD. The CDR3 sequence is CATSDSGTAASTDTQYF. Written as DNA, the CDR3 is TGTGCCACCAGTGATTCCGGGACGGCAGCCAGCACAGATACGCAGTATTTT.

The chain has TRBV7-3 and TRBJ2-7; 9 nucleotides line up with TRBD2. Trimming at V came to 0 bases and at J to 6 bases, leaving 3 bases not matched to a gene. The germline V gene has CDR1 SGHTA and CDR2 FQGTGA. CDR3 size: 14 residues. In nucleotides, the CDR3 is TGTGCCAGCAGCTTAACTGCGGGAGGGAGCGAGCAGTACTTC. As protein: CASSLTAGGSEQYF.

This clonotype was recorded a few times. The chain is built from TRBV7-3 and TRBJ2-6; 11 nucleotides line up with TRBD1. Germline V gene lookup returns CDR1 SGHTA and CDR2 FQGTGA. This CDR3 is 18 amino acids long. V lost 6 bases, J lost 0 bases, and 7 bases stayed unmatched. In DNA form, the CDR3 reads TGTGCCAGCAGTAGCAGAGGGACAGGGGGCTCTGGGGCCAACGTCCTGACTTTC. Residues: CASSSRGTGGSGANVLTF.

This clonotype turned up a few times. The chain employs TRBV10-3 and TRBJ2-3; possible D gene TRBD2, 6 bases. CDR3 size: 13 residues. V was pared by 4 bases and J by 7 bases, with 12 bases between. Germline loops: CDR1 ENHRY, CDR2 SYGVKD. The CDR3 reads CAISARDSNTQYF. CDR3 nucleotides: TGTGCCATCAGTGCCCGGGACTCGAATACGCAGTATTTT.

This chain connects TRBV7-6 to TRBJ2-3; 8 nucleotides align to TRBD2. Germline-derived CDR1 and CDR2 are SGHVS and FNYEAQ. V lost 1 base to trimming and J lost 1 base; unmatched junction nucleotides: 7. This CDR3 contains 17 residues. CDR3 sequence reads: CASSLVGSGARTDTQYF. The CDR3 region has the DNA TGTGCCAGCAGCTTAGTCGGTAGCGGGGCCCGCACAGATACGCAGTATTTT.

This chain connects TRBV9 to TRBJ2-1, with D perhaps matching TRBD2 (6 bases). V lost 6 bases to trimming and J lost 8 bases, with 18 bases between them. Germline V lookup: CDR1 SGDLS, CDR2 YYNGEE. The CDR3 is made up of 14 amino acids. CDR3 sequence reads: CASTSEWEADEQFF. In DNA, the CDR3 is TGTGCCAGCACTAGCGAGTGGGAGGCAGATGAGCAGTTCTTC.

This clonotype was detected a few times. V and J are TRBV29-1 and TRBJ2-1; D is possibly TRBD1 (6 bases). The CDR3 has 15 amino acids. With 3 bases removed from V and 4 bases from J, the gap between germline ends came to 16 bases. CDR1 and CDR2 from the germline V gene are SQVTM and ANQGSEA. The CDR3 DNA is TGCAGCGTTGAGGGTCCGGGACATAGATACAATGAGCAGTTCTTC. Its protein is CSVEGPGHRYNEQFF.

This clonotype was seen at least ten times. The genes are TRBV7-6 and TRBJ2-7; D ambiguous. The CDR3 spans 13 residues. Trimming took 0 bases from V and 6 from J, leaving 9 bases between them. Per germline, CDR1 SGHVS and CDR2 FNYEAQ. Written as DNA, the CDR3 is TGTGCCAGCAGCTTAGCGACGGGTGGCGAGCAGTACTTC. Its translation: CASSLATGGEQYF.

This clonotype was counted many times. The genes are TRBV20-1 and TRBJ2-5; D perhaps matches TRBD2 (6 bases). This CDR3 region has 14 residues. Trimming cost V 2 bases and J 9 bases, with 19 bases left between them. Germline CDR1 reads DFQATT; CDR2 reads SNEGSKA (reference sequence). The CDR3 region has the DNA TGCAGTGCTAGACCGTTAGGTGACTCGGGGGCCCAGTACTTC. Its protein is CSARPLGDSGAQYF.

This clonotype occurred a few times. CDR3 in amino acids: CSASTPLRNTGELFF. CDR3 DNA: TGCAGTGCCTCCACTCCACTTAGGAACACCGGGGAGCTGTTTTTT. This chain uses TRBV20-1 with TRBJ2-2; D unclear. V was trimmed by 6 bases and J by 1 base, leaving 15 bases between them. Looked up from germline, CDR1 is DFQATT and CDR2 is SNEGSKA (reference sequence). The CDR3 length is 15 residues.